The T cell receptor (beta chain) described here comes from a study of blood T cell repertoires in COVID-19. About the research overall: The United States, Italy and Spain were the sources of the acute and convalescent COVID-19 samples. T cells, B-cell-depleted T cells, or PBMCs provided the cDNA or gDNA that served as material.

The CDR3 has 14 residues. The germline gives CDR1 LNHNV, CDR2 YYDKDF (reference sequence). With 0 bases removed from V and 0 bases from J, the gap between germline ends came to 6 bases. TCRdb keeps only in-frame clones here, not all; method: immunoSEQ multiplex PCR. The sample contains under 65,000 clones, roughly 89% of which appear only once. The chain couples TRBV15 to TRBJ2-7, with unresolved D. This receptor was identified in a human donor in a cohort sampled during active COVID-19. Sequencing was performed on peripheral blood. CDR3 sequence reads: CATSRDRSSYEQYF. The CDR3 region has the DNA TGTGCCACCAGCAGAGATCGCAGCTCCTACGAGCAGTACTTC.